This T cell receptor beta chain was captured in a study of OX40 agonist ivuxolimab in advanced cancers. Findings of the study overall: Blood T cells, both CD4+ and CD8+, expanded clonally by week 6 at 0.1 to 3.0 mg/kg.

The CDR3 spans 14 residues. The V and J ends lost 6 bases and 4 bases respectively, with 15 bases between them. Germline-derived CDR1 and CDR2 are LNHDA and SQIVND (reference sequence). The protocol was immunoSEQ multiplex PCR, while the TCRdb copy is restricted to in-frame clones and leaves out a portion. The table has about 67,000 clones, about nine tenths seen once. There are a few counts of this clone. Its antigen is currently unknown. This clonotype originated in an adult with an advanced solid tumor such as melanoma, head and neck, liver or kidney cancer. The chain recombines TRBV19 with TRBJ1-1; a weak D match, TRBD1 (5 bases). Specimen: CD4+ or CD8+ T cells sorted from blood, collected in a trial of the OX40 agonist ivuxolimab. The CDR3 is CASSREGLGTEAFF. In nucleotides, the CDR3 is TGTGCCAGTAGCAGGGAGGGATTAGGCACTGAAGCTTTCTTT.